The 5 T cell receptor beta chains below come from one sample, sequenced in a study of blood T cell repertoires in COVID-19. Produced via immunoSEQ multiplex PCR; TCRdb's table is partial and in-frame only. The repertoire includes 110,000 to 150,000 clones, about four fifths of them detected once, and approximately 3.5% sits in the top ten. The sequenced sample consisted of peripheral blood. These receptor sequences come from a man between 65 and 85 years old who had recovered from COVID-19.

The V call is TRBV30, the J call TRBJ1-2; D unresolved. This CDR3 contains 14 residues. CDR1 is GTSNPN and CDR2 is SVGIG in the germline V gene (reference sequence). V lost 1 base, J lost 4 bases, and 13 bases lay in between. The CDR3 spells CAWSAREGIYGYTF. For the CDR3, the DNA is TGTGCCTGGAGTGCCCGGGAGGGAATCTATGGCTACACCTTC.

This clone showed up just a few times. The V and J genes are TRBV14 and TRBJ2-2; 7 nucleotides align to TRBD1. Germline V gene lookup returns CDR1 SGHDN and CDR2 FVKESK. V trimming: 6 bases; J trimming: 1 base; junction bases outside the gene matches: 8. This CDR3 spans 16 amino acids. The CDR3 loop reads CASSHRRDRNTGELFF. The CDR3 DNA sequence: TGTGCCAGCAGTCACCGCCGGGACAGGAACACCGGGGAGCTGTTTTTT.

The gene calls are TRBV6-1 and TRBJ2-7; TRBD2 might be the D (5 bases). The CDR3 covers 13 residues. V was pared by 0 bases and J by 2 bases, with 5 bases between. The germline gives CDR1 MNHNS, CDR2 SASEGT. The CDR3 protein is CASSEARAYEQYF. The CDR3 DNA reads TGTGCCAGCAGTGAAGCGAGGGCCTACGAGCAGTACTTC.

This clone was picked up many times. The rearrangement joins TRBV10-3 to TRBJ2-3; D gene uncertain. Trimming stripped 8 bases from V and 1 base from J, with 13 bases between. CDR1 and CDR2 from the germline V gene are ENHRY and SYGVKD. This CDR3 has 14 residues. Written as DNA, the CDR3 is TGTGCCATCCTTGGATCTGGAGGCACAGATACGCAGTATTTT. Amino acids: CAILGSGGTDTQYF.

There are a few counts of this clone. This chain uses TRBV7-2 with TRBJ1-1; 7 bases align to TRBD1. From germline, CDR1 is SGHTA and CDR2 FQGNSA. The CDR3 runs 17 residues. Losses at the gene ends were 1 base for V and 0 bases for J; bases not matched to a gene: 8. CDR3: CASSLVGLGQLNTEAFF. As DNA, the CDR3 is TGTGCCAGCAGCTTAGTAGGTTTGGGACAGCTGAACACTGAAGCTTTCTTT.